The next 15 T cell receptor beta chains were all read from a single sample in a study of blood T cell repertoires in COVID-19. Using immunoSEQ multiplex PCR, the repertoire was profiled, and TCRdb retains in-frame clones only, with some absent. Of roughly 250,000 clones in the sample, about 68% were seen once. The sample taken for sequencing was peripheral blood. The receptors derive from an elderly woman with acute or convalescent COVID-19.

Points on this clone: Within the sample, other DNA sequences also encode this same CDR3. This chain joins TRBV3-1 (or the pseudogene TRBV3-2) and TRBJ2-2, with no clear D. The CDR3 sequence is 13 residues long. Looked up from germline, CDR1 is LGHDT and CDR2 is YNNKEL (reference sequence). The V end was cut by 1 base, the J end by 8 bases, with 8 bases between. The CDR3 is CASSQGSTGELFF. The CDR3 nucleotides are TGTGCCAGCAGCCAAGGCAGTACGGGGGAGCTGTTTTTT.

The chain carries TRBV12-3 or TRBV12-4 and TRBJ2-1, with D perhaps matching TRBD1 (5 bases). This CDR3 is 13 amino acids long. V shed 4 bases and J shed 7 bases, with 11 bases lying between them. CDR3 coding DNA: TGTGCCAGCAGTTCTGACAGTAGAAATGAGCAGTTCTTC. Amino acids: CASSSDSRNEQFF.

This clone was observed many times. CDR3 protein: CASSLVADFSPLHF. CDR3 sequence (DNA): TGCGCCAGCAGCTTGGTGGCAGACTTCTCACCCCTCCACTTT. This chain links TRBV5-1 with TRBJ1-6; no clear D gene. Trimming stripped 0 bases from V and 10 bases from J, with 11 bases between. The CDR3 is made up of 14 amino acids. Germline V gene lookup returns CDR1 SGHRS and CDR2 YFSETQ.

The V and J genes are TRBV19 and TRBJ1-3; tentative D call: TRBD1 (6 bases). This CDR3 has 16 amino acids. V lost 5 bases, J lost 0 bases, and 14 bases lay in between. CDR1 LNHDA and CDR2 SQIVND come from the germline V gene (reference sequence). The CDR3 protein is CASSAQGRVSGNTIYF. CDR3 sequence (DNA): TGTGCCAGTAGTGCACAGGGTAGGGTCTCTGGAAACACCATATATTTT. The full variable domain, with the rest looked up from reference TRBV19 and TRBJ1-3, is DGGITQSPKYLFRKEGQNVTLSCEQNLNHDAMYWYRQDPGQGLRLIYYSQIVNDFQKGDIAEGYSVSREKKESFPLTVTSAQKNPTAFYLCASSAQGRVSGNTIYFGEGSWLTVV.

This clone has only a few counts. The rearrangement uses TRBV6-5 and TRBJ1-5; weak D call: TRBD1 (5 bases). CDR1 MNHEY and CDR2 SVGAGI come from the germline V gene. The CDR3 length is 14 residues. The V and J ends lost 4 bases and 4 bases respectively, with 11 bases between them. The CDR3 DNA reads TGTGCCAGCAGTTCGCAGGGATATAATCAGCCCCAGCATTTT. The encoded protein is CASSSQGYNQPQHF.

The chain couples TRBV6-5 to TRBJ1-2, with TRBD1 as a possible D gene (6 bases). The CDR3 is made up of 13 amino acids. Germline CDR1 and CDR2: MNHEY and SVGAGI. The V end was cut by 7 bases, the J end by 8 bases, with 17 bases between. CDR3 in amino acids: CASKSDSLGGYTF. The CDR3 region has the DNA TGTGCCAGCAAATCGGACAGTTTGGGCGGCTACACCTTC.

The chain employs TRBV19 and TRBJ1-2, with D perhaps matching TRBD1 (6 bases). The CDR3 covers 15 residues. CDR1 and CDR2 from the germline V gene are LNHDA and SQIVND (reference sequence). Trimming removed 5 bases at V and 3 bases at J, with 16 bases between. The chain's CDR3 is CASSLQGRWDYGYTF. Written as DNA, the CDR3 is TGTGCCAGTAGTCTACAGGGAAGGTGGGACTATGGCTACACCTTC.

This clone showed up just once. The V and J genes are TRBV5-5 and TRBJ2-1, with 12 bases aligning to TRBD2. Looked up from germline, CDR1 is SGHKS and CDR2 is YYEKEE (reference sequence). After removal of 3 bases from V and 6 bases from J, the junction contained 4 bases not matched to a gene. The CDR3 runs 15 residues. This chain's CDR3 is CASSSLAGGRNEQFF. As DNA, the CDR3 is TGTGCCAGCAGCTCGCTAGCGGGAGGGCGCAATGAGCAGTTCTTC.

V usage is TRBV18 and J usage is TRBJ1-1; a possible D gene is TRBD1 (6 bases). The germline V gene encodes CDR1 KGHSH and CDR2 LQKENI. This CDR3 region has 13 residues. V lost 5 bases to trimming and J lost 5 bases, with 12 bases between them. The chain's CDR3 is CASSTDSQTEAFF. In DNA form, the CDR3 reads TGTGCCAGCTCAACGGACAGTCAGACTGAAGCTTTCTTT.

The rearrangement links TRBV15 to TRBJ2-1; 11 positions agree with TRBD2. Germline values: CDR1 LNHNV, CDR2 YYDKDF (reference sequence). The CDR3 is 15 amino acids. With 4 bases clipped from V and 10 bases from J, the junction kept 9 bases outside the gene matches. As DNA, the CDR3 is TGTGCCACCAGCATGTTAGCGGGAGGGTTGGGGGAGCAGTTCTTC. It yields the protein CATSMLAGGLGEQFF.

The CDR3 here is CASSLSQGYEQYF. CDR3 coding DNA: TGCGCCAGCAGCTTGAGCCAGGGGTACGAGCAGTACTTC. The rearrangement joins TRBV5-1 to TRBJ2-7; maybe TRBD1 (6 bases). From germline, CDR1 is SGHRS and CDR2 YFSETQ. The length of the CDR3 is 13 residues. Trimming removed 1 base from V and 4 bases from J, with 9 bases in between.

The chain recombines TRBV6-6 with TRBJ2-1; weak D call: TRBD2 (5 bases). From germline, CDR1 is MNHNY and CDR2 SVGAGI (reference sequence). The CDR3 runs to 14 residues. Trimming shortened V by 7 bases and J by 4 bases, and 14 bases separated the two germline ends. The CDR3 coding sequence is TGTGCCAGCAATGGAGGAAGGCGTTACAATGAGCAGTTCTTC. This encodes CASNGGRRYNEQFF.

This chain joins TRBV30 and TRBJ1-6; 8 bases match TRBD1. CDR3 length: 14 amino acids. The J segment lost 7 bases and the V segment lost 2 bases, leaving 4 bases of the junction unmatched. Germline loops: CDR1 GTSNPN, CDR2 SVGIG (reference sequence). The CDR3: CAWSWTGRNSPLHF. The CDR3, as DNA: TGTGCCTGGAGTTGGACAGGGCGGAATTCACCCCTCCACTTT.

The chain employs TRBV4-3 and TRBJ1-2; D is possibly TRBD1 (6 bases). The CDR3 runs 13 residues. V gave up 2 bases and J gave up 6 bases, with 10 bases separating them. The V gene's germline CDR1 is LGHNA and CDR2 YSLEER. The CDR3 coding sequence is TGCGCCAGCAGCCAAACAGGGTTAGATGGCTACACCTTC. Residues: CASSQTGLDGYTF.

This rearrangement joins TRBV5-4 to TRBJ2-7; D is undetermined. This CDR3 is 14 amino acids long. The germline CDR1 and CDR2 sequences are SGHNT and YYREEE (reference sequence). V lost 2 bases and J 1 base, leaving 10 bases between the germline ends. The CDR3 loop is CASSFSGSSYEQYF. In nucleotides, the CDR3 is TGTGCCAGCAGCTTTTCGGGTTCGTCCTACGAGCAGTACTTC.